The entry below gives a single TCR beta chain sequence along with its context. Its antigen is unknown. There are no base qualities to consult, and no much larger clone falls within one base. The entry originates in a study of shared clonotypes between healthy human individuals (dated by TCRdb to 2018 to 2021). In the study overall: The cohort included a few men and a couple of women between 18 and 49 years of age. For each donor, CD4 naive and CD4 memory were each run on three plates, CD8 naive on two plates, and CD8 memory on one plate. The study deeply sequenced blood TCR repertoires of about 5 healthy adults to estimate repertoire size and the extent of clonotype sharing between individuals. Different laboratories and diverse techniques were used to prepare libraries and sequence TCR repertoires, to increase sequencing depth and limit assay-specific biases. Between about 0.85 and 9.5 billion PBMCs per donor were obtained by leukapheresis. The investigation overall reported the following: Naive subsets generally had larger estimated clonotype richness than memory subsets did. About 5% of naive CD4, approximately 3.7% of naive CD8, approximately 2.2% of memory CD4, and more than 0.35% of memory CD8 clonotypes were shared across several donors. Clonotypes shared by all four sorted-subset donors showed higher generation probabilities than non-shared clonotypes. Sampling was restricted to blood, and TCR repertoires in tissues likely differ from the TCR repertoires found in blood. Because the study included a small number of donors, the genetic and exposure-history diversity represented was limited. Incomplete sequencing was indicated by rarefaction of sorted-subset datasets, despite the large sequencing depth. Pairwise subsampling indicated that sequencing depth was expected to affect the degree of clonotype sharing among donors.

TCR CDR3 regions were amplified from genomic DNA by multiplex PCR using the deep immunoSEQ assay. Extracted genomic DNA from each cell subset was distributed evenly across all wells of several immunoSEQ 96-well plates, and each plate was treated as a replicate. Each replicate PCR for sorted subsets received about 210 ng genomic DNA, equal to some 32,000 T cell genomes. Purified libraries were quantified with a Qubit 3.0 fluorometer, sized on a Bioanalyzer 2100, and re-quantified with the KAPA Library Quantification kit. Each immunoSEQ 96-well plate was sequenced on its own single-read 150-cycle Illumina NextSeq 550 flow cell. As for the authors' bioinformatics: The immunoSEQ output contained only junctional sequences without quality scores, so filtering could not match that applied to full-length reads. Sequences were annotated with PyIR, a Python wrapper for IgBLAST v1.9, and V/J genes and CDR3 were assigned using IMGT germline references. Reads were removed for weak V/J assignments (E-value above 1e-6), missing CDR3, stop codons, out-of-frame junctions, or ambiguous translated residues. A V3J clonotype was defined by an identical inferred V gene, J gene, and CDR3 amino acid sequence. Percentage overlap between repertoires was calculated by dividing the number of shared unique clonotypes by the size of the smaller repertoire. Repertoire richness was assessed with RTK rarefaction, the Chao1 estimator, and Recon v2.1 estimates of unobserved clonotypes. Generation probabilities were computed with OLGA for all TCRbeta clonotypes obtained by the gDNA method from a handful of donors. The clones in this table, taken by TCRdb from immuneACCESS, are in-frame only. Not every clone is retained; where verified, under half of the shortfall comes from an unresolved V gene, and the cause of the rest is unknown. That table furnishes V, J and clone size, whereas the DNA furnished D and trimming. A total of 1.5 million to 2.5 million clones appear in this sample, less than 95% of them only once. The ten largest clones take up less than 1.5% of the sample.

V is trimmed back by 5 bases and J by 9 bases, and the junction contains 6 bases that no gene match accounts for. Sequences MNHEY (CDR1) and SMNVEV (CDR2) are obtained from the germline V gene (reference sequence). The CDR3 numbers 13 residues from cysteine through phenylalanine. Solely the CDR3 DNA is kept, with 39 bases framed from the first base. CD8 naive samples were CD45RO-negative cells positively selected for CCR7, giving a CD45RA+CCR7+ population that excluded TemRA cells. Healthy HIV-negative adults with no recently reported acute infections or vaccinations were included as donors. Only Caucasian adults living in Nashville, Tennessee, USA were represented among the donors. Blood was collected by leukapheresis, and PBMCs were isolated by Ficoll-Histopaque density gradient centrifugation and then cryopreserved in liquid nitrogen vapor phase. Purity and quantity of every magnetically sorted T cell population were checked by analytical flow cytometry. Each sorted fraction had its genomic DNA isolated and then quantified by UV absorbance on a Nanodrop 2000c.

The receptor comes from a young man in good health. The receptor chain draws on TRBV27 and TRBJ2-1; TRBD2 fits 8 bases in the junction. Sequenced: naive CD8+ T cells sorted from blood. The meaning of the sample's cell subset or site label: CD45RA+CCR7+. The DNA sequence follows: TGTGCCAGCAGTCCTCAAGCGGGGGTTGAGCAGTTCTTC. Its protein reads: CASSPQAGVEQFF.